The 3 T cell receptor beta chains below were found in one sample sequenced in a study of cytomegalovirus exposure and HLA in healthy donors. Both 60 Vbeta primers and 13 Jbeta primers went into the PCR. Method: immunoSEQ multiplex PCR; TCRdb's copy keeps in-frame clones and lacks some. The sample consists of around 120,000 clones, around 83% of them appearing once. Sequencing was performed on PBMCs. These receptor sequences come from a human donor in good health.

The rearrangement links TRBV5-8 to TRBJ1-5, with 9 bases that match TRBD1. The CDR3 runs 18 residues. The V segment lost 7 bases and the J segment 0 bases; nucleotides outside the gene matches: 14. Germline assignment: CDR1 SGHTS and CDR2 YDEGEE. The CDR3 DNA reads TGTGCCAGCCGCTCGGGCCCGGGACAGGGACTTAGCAATCAGCCCCAGCATTTT. Protein sequence: CASRSGPGQGLSNQPQHF.

Only a few counts were recorded for this clone. V usage is TRBV5-6 and J usage is TRBJ1-5, with D maybe TRBD1 (5 bases). CDR3 length: 13 residues. The V end was cut by 2 bases, the J end by 5 bases, with 8 bases between. Germline V gene sequence: CDR1 SGHDT, CDR2 YYEEEE. CDR3 loop: CASSLGGDQPQHF. In DNA form, the CDR3 reads TGTGCCAGCAGCTTAGGAGGGGATCAGCCCCAGCATTTT.

A few counts support this clone. The chain is built from TRBV6-6 and TRBJ2-5; 9 positions match TRBD2. V lost 6 bases to trimming and J lost 11 bases; unmatched junction nucleotides: 13. From germline, CDR1 is MNHNY and CDR2 SVGAGI (reference sequence). The CDR3 covers 14 residues. CDR3 nucleotides: TGTGCCAGCAGCGCCTATCTAGCGGGGAGTGAGCAGTACTTC. It encodes CASSAYLAGSEQYF.